The rows below give T cell receptor beta chains drawn from one sample of a study of T cell repertoires in cytomegalovirus infection. TCRdb fed the reads into MiXCR, producing one record per CDR3 protein. The sample includes around 210,000 distinct CDR3 sequences, 6.5% of them seen just once. Sequencing input: PBMCs. The receptors stem from a human donor in good health (CMV status not recorded). Some clones in this sample may be carry-over from other donors' samples. CDR3s include the opening cysteine and the closing phenylalanine or tryptophan. A D gene is named only where the DNA matches it firmly. Only some rows state a clone size, as once, few, many or a class for expanded clones.

TRBV19,TRBJ2-1,many,TRBD2,TGTGCCAGTAGTATCCGGCTAGCGGGGGACAATGAGCAGTTCTTC,CASSIRLAGDNEQFF
TRBV7-2,TRBJ2-2,many,-,TGTGCCAGCAGCTGGGGACTGCTGCTTTCCGGGGAGCTGTTTTTT,CASSWGLLLSGELFF
TRBV2,TRBJ2-2,many,-,TGTGCCAGCAGTGTACTCGACTACACCGGGGAGCTGTTTTTT,CASSVLDYTGELFF
TRBV5-1,TRBJ2-7,many,TRBD1,TGCGCCAGCAGCCTAACGAAACAGGGGCGACCCTACGAGCAGTACTTC,CASSLTKQGRPYEQYF
TRBV20-1,TRBJ2-7,many,-,TGCAGTGCTAGTTGGACCCCTGGCAACGAGCAGTACTTC,CSASWTPGNEQYF
TRBV7-3,TRBJ1-1,many,TRBD1,TGTGCCAGCAGCCGAGGGGACAGGGCGTTTGGGAACACTGAAGCTTTCTTT,CASSRGDRAFGNTEAFF
TRBV7-2,TRBJ2-5,many,TRBD2,TGTGCCAGCAGCTCCCGGGTTAGCGGGGCCCCTCAAGAGACCCAGTACTTC,CASSSRVSGAPQETQYF
TRBV6-2/TRBV6-3,TRBJ2-1,many,-,TGTGCCAGCAGTTCCAGCCTCAATGAGCAGTTCTTC,CASSSSLNEQFF
TRBV6-6,TRBJ1-5,once,-,TGTGCCAGCAGTTACTCGACCGATCAGCCCCAGCATTTT,CASSYSTDQPQHF
TRBV5-1,TRBJ2-1,few,-,TGCGCCAGCAGCGCCGGGACATTCAATGAGCAGTTCTTC,CASSAGTFNEQFF
TRBV5-1,TRBJ1-2,many,-,TGCGCCAGCAGCCACCAAGGAGAGGATGGCTACACCTTC,CASSHQGEDGYTF
TRBV28,TRBJ2-5,many,-,TGTGCCAGCAACGCGGGATTGTTCCAAGAGACCCAGTACTTC,CASNAGLFQETQYF
TRBV6-1,TRBJ2-1,many,TRBD2,TGTGCCAGCATCGGACTAGCGGGGGCTAAAAATTACAATGAGCAGTTCTTC,CASIGLAGAKNYNEQFF
TRBV7-9,TRBJ2-3,many,-,TGTGCCAGCAGCTTAGAGGGAGGGGGCCGCACAGATACGCAGTATTTT,CASSLEGGGRTDTQYF
TRBV6-5,TRBJ2-3,many,TRBD1,TGTGCCAGCCAGGACTCCGGGACAGGGATAGATACGCAGTATTTT,CASQDSGTGIDTQYF
TRBV10-3,TRBJ2-3,many,TRBD2,TGTGCCATCAGTGAGTCGGCTAGCGGGGGTAGCACAGATACGCAGTATTTT,CAISESASGGSTDTQYF
TRBV18,TRBJ1-5,few,TRBD1,TGTGCCAGCTCATCACGGGACAGGGGAAAATCTCAGCCCCAGCATTTT,CASSSRDRGKSQPQHF
TRBV20-1,TRBJ1-1,-,TRBD1,TGCAGTGCCCCACGACAGGGCGGGGCAAACACTGAAGCTTTCTTT,CSAPRQGGANTEAFF
TRBV29-1,TRBJ1-5,few,-,TGCAGCGTTGAAAGGCGACACCGGTATAGCAATCAGCCCCAGCATTTT,CSVERRHRYSNQPQHF
TRBV12-3/TRBV12-4,TRBJ1-5,many,-,TGTGCCAGCAGTTTAGAGGGCAGCCTAACTGGTCAGCCCCAGCATTTT,CASSLEGSLTGQPQHF
TRBV6-5,TRBJ1-5,few,-,TGTGCCAGCAGGGCAGGGTATAGCAATCAGCCCCAGCATTTT,CASRAGYSNQPQHF
TRBV5-5,TRBJ2-7,-,-,TGTGCCAGCATCCTCGGCGGGCCCTCCTACGAGCAGTACTTC,CASILGGPSYEQYF
TRBV4-1,TRBJ2-7,many,-,TGCGCCAGCAGCCAAGAAAGGGGGTCCTCCTACGAGCAGTACTTC,CASSQERGSSYEQYF
TRBV7-2,TRBJ2-3,many,TRBD2,TGTGCCAGCAGGCAAACTAGCGGGGGGGGGGTAGATACGCAGTATTTT,CASRQTSGGGVDTQYF
TRBV7-2,TRBJ2-7,many,TRBD1,TGTGCCAGCAGCCACGGGGGGACAGGGCCTTACTTC,CASSHGGTGPYF
TRBV28,TRBJ1-1,-,-,TGTGCCAGCAGTTTGGCACAGGGTGAAGCTTTCTTT,CASSLAQGEAFF
TRBV6-2/TRBV6-3,TRBJ2-4,many,TRBD1,TGTGCCAGCAGTTCCACCCTTGACAGGGGAGATGACATTCAGTACTTC,CASSSTLDRGDDIQYF
TRBV5-5,TRBJ2-2,many,TRBD2,TGTGCCAGCAGCTTGGGGACTAGCGGGGGGACCGGCGTTGGGGAGCTGTTTTTT,CASSLGTSGGTGVGELFF
TRBV7-2,TRBJ2-2,many,-,TGTGCCAGCAGCTACCCGACTGGGCCAGGCGGGGAGCTGTTTTTT,CASSYPTGPGGELFF
TRBV28,TRBJ2-7,many,TRBD2,TGTGCCAGCACTAGCGGAAGCTCCTACGAGCAGTACTTC,CASTSGSSYEQYF
TRBV4-3,TRBJ2-5,many,-,TGCGCCAGCAGCCAAGTTGGGTTCGCGGTTCGGGACCAGTACTTC,CASSQVGFAVRDQYF
TRBV28,TRBJ2-5,few,TRBD1,TGTGCCAGCAGTTTCGACAGGGGGCCACTCTTTGAGACCCAGTACTTC,CASSFDRGPLFETQYF
TRBV7-9,TRBJ1-4,many,-,TGTGCCAGCAACGAGGGACCTAATGAAAAACTGTTTTTT,CASNEGPNEKLFF
TRBV2,TRBJ1-1,many,-,TGTGCCAGCAGTGAAGCTCCCCCCGGGTACACTGAAGCTTTCTTT,CASSEAPPGYTEAFF
TRBV6-5,TRBJ2-5,many,-,TGTGCCAGCAGTTACTCGGGGGGTGCAGGGGGATACCAAGAGACCCAGTACTTC,CASSYSGGAGGYQETQYF
TRBV7-2,TRBJ2-5,many,TRBD2,TGTGCCAGCAGCCTAGGGTCGGCTAGCGGGGGAACTGAGACCCAGTACTTC,CASSLGSASGGTETQYF
TRBV11-2,TRBJ2-2,many,-,TGTGCCAGCACCCCACAAGGCAGAGCGAACACCGGGGAGCTGTTTTTT,CASTPQGRANTGELFF